This entry lists 13 T cell receptor beta chains sequenced from one sample in a study of blood T cell repertoires in COVID-19. TCRdb keeps only in-frame clones here, not all; method: immunoSEQ multiplex PCR. The sample carries around 310,000 clones, roughly 89% recorded once. The sequenced sample consisted of peripheral blood. The receptors stem from a middle-aged woman with COVID-19, enrolled during active disease.

This clone was counted once. The chain employs TRBV25-1 and TRBJ1-2; D may be TRBD1 (5 bases). Germline loops: CDR1 MGHDK, CDR2 SYGVNS. CDR3 size: 13 residues. Trimming took off 2 bases at V and 8 bases at J, with 12 bases between the two ends. The CDR3 region is CASSELWGDGYTF. As DNA, the CDR3 is TGTGCCAGCAGTGAACTCTGGGGGGACGGCTACACCTTC.

CDR3 loop: CASTLLSGEQFF. Written as DNA, the CDR3 is TGCGCCAGCACGTTGCTATCGGGTGAGCAGTTCTTC. This chain uses TRBV5-1 with TRBJ2-1; D uncertain. Trimming pared 6 bases from V and 9 bases from J, leaving 13 bases between. Germline-derived CDR1 and CDR2 are SGHRS and YFSETQ. The CDR3 has 12 amino acids. The entire variable domain, with the rest obtained from reference TRBV5-1 and TRBJ2-1, is as follows: KAGVTQTPRYLIKTRGQQVTLSCSPISGHRSVSWYQQTPGQGLQFLFEYFSETQRNKGNFPGRFSGRQFSNSRSEMNVSTLELGDSALYLCASTLLSGEQFFGPGTRLTVL.

The chain combines TRBV10-3 with TRBJ1-2; TRBD1 might be the D (5 bases). V lost 3 bases to trimming and J lost 2 bases, with 13 bases between them. There are 15 residues in the CDR3. CDR1 is ENHRY and CDR2 is SYGVKD in the germline V gene. CDR3 coding DNA: TGTGCCATCAGTGAATGGGACTCCGGGAACTATGGCTACACCTTC. Translation: CAISEWDSGNYGYTF.

The chain is built from TRBV18 and TRBJ2-1; 7 bases align to TRBD2. V lost 3 bases to trimming and J lost 10 bases; unmatched junction nucleotides: 9. Germline assignment: CDR1 KGHSH and CDR2 LQKENI. The CDR3 spans 14 residues. The chain's CDR3 is CASSPPSGVPEQFF. DNA of the CDR3: TGTGCCAGCTCACCTCCTAGCGGAGTGCCGGAGCAGTTCTTC.

This chain connects TRBV27 to TRBJ2-2; 8 nucleotides match TRBD2. This CDR3 has 15 residues. Germline values: CDR1 MNHEY, CDR2 SMNVEV (reference sequence). Unmatched junction bases numbered 5, after V lost 6 bases and J lost 2 bases. CDR3 nucleotides: TGTGCCAGCAGGTTACTAGCGGTCAACACCGGGGAGCTGTTTTTT. This codes for CASRLLAVNTGELFF.

The chain couples TRBV28 to TRBJ2-2; tentatively, D is TRBD1 (5 bases). CDR3 length: 17 amino acids. Germline V gene sequence: CDR1 MDHEN, CDR2 SYDVKM. The V end lost 3 bases, the J end lost 7 bases, and 21 bases lay between the germline ends. CDR3 sequence reads: CASSFLAGINSDGELFF. CDR3 coding DNA: TGTGCCAGCAGTTTCCTCGCAGGGATCAACTCAGACGGGGAGCTGTTTTTT. Together with reference TRBV28 and TRBJ2-2, the CDR3 gives the full variable domain: DVKVTQSSRYLVKRTGEKVFLECVQDMDHENMFWYRQDPGLGLRLIYFSYDVKMKEKGDIPEGYSVSREKKERFSLILESASTNQTSMYLCASSFLAGINSDGELFFGEGSRLTVL.

The J gene is TRBJ2-6, the V gene TRBV7-3; D not resolved. The CDR3 has 15 residues. Germline V CDR1 and CDR2: SGHTA, FQGTGA. V was pared by 4 bases and J by 0 bases, with 7 bases between. CDR3 in amino acids: CASSSQLSGANVLTF. CDR3 DNA sequence: TGTGCCAGCAGCTCCCAACTCTCTGGGGCCAACGTCCTGACTTTC.

The rearrangement uses TRBV19 and TRBJ1-2; D remains unclear. This CDR3 has 11 residues. The germline CDR1 and CDR2 sequences are LNHDA and SQIVND (reference sequence). V lost 10 bases to trimming and J lost 8 bases, with 14 bases between them. In DNA, the CDR3 is TGTGCCACCCTCTTTAGCCGGGGCTACACCTTC. As protein: CATLFSRGYTF. The full variable domain, completed using reference TRBV19 and TRBJ1-2, is DGGITQSPKYLFRKEGQNVTLSCEQNLNHDAMYWYRQDPGQGLRLIYYSQIVNDFQKGDIAEGYSVSREKKESFPLTVTSAQKNPTAFYLCATLFSRGYTFGSGTRLTVV.

CDR3 residues: CASSPDPAGVDTQYF. CDR3 DNA: TGTGCCAGCTCACCGGACCCAGCGGGAGTGGATACGCAGTATTTT. The rearrangement joins TRBV18 to TRBJ2-3; 8 bases map to TRBD2. This CDR3 spans 15 amino acids. Looked up from germline, CDR1 is KGHSH and CDR2 is LQKENI. V gave up 3 bases and J gave up 6 bases; unmatched junction bases: 8.

V and J are TRBV27 and TRBJ2-3, with 12 bases identical to TRBD2. The junction had 9 bases not matched to a gene; V was cut back by 5 bases and J by 0 bases. The CDR3 is 18 amino acids. CDR1 MNHEY and CDR2 SMNVEV come from the germline V gene (reference sequence). The CDR3 loop is CASSPTSGRNPSTDTQYF. The CDR3, as DNA: TGTGCCAGCAGTCCAACTAGCGGGAGGAATCCTAGCACAGATACGCAGTATTTT.

The chain employs TRBV5-8 and TRBJ1-2; the match to TRBD1 covers 10 bases. Germline trimming cut 2 bases from V and 3 bases from J; bases unmatched to any gene: 4. The CDR3 totals 15 residues. Germline assignment: CDR1 SGHTS and CDR2 YDEGEE. The CDR3 spells CASSLQGTGDYGYTF. In nucleotides, the CDR3 is TGTGCCAGCAGCTTACAAGGGACAGGGGACTATGGCTACACCTTC.

This chain joins TRBV28 and TRBJ2-7, with 10 bases matching TRBD1. J gave up 5 bases and V 6 bases, and 10 bases lay outside the gene matches. Germline CDR1 is MDHEN and CDR2 is SYDVKM. CDR3 length equals 15 residues. The CDR3 DNA reads as TGTGCCAGCAGCGCTCCCGGGACAGGGGTACACGAGCAGTACTTC. This encodes CASSAPGTGVHEQYF.

This chain links TRBV15 with TRBJ2-3, with D unresolved. The CDR3 contains 12 residues. Trimming left V 0 bases short and J 5 bases short, with 3 bases between. Germline CDR1 reads LNHNV; CDR2 reads YYDKDF (reference sequence). CDR3 DNA: TGTGCCACCAGCAGAGATAGAGATACGCAGTATTTT. Protein product: CATSRDRDTQYF.